What follows are 8 T cell receptor beta chains derived from one specimen sequenced in a study of CXCR3-negative and CXCR3-positive naive CD8 T cells. Researchers prepared the TRB cDNA libraries using 5' RACE with UMI labels. TCRdb reanalyzed the 5' RACE reads and collapses them to one entry per CDR3 protein, without DNA. Its table records approximately 37,000 distinct CDR3 sequences. The specimen was memory CD8+ T cells from blood. The origin of the receptors is a human donor in good health. Some clones in this sample may be carry-over from other donors' samples.

The chain carries TRBV11-3 and TRBJ2-1; TCRdb proposes TRBD2, but this gene call is untestable without DNA. The CDR3 runs 15 residues. Germline V gene lookup returns CDR1 SGHNT and CDR2 YENEEA. The CDR3 sequence is CASSAWRAGDNEQFF.

The J gene is TRBJ2-7, the V gene TRBV28; TCRdb calls TRBD1, which cannot be checked without DNA. CDR3 length equals 13 residues. The V gene's germline CDR1 is MDHEN and CDR2 SYDVKM. The CDR3 is CASSFTGDYEQYF.

This chain uses TRBV6-6 with TRBJ2-3. CDR1 is MNHNY, CDR2 SVGAGI, per germline (reference sequence). The CDR3 extends over 14 amino acids. The CDR3 loop reads CASSYRGAEDTQYF.

The rearrangement uses TRBV12-3 or TRBV12-4 and TRBJ2-7; the TCRdb call, TRBD1, lacks DNA for checking. The CDR3 sequence is 12 residues long. This chain's CDR3 is CASTLGGLEQYF.

The chain uses TRBV7-9 and TRBJ2-2; as DNA is missing, the TRBD2 call by TCRdb cannot be tested. The germline V gene has CDR1 SEHNR and CDR2 FQNEAQ (reference sequence). This CDR3 contains 16 residues. The CDR3: CASSLWGESDTGELFF.

CDR3 amino acids: CASSHGDSNQPQHF. The genes are TRBV3-1 and TRBJ1-5. The CDR3 extends over 14 amino acids. Germline CDR1 LGHDT, CDR2 YNNKEL (reference sequence).

The chain combines TRBV7-2 with TRBJ2-3. Per germline, CDR1 SGHTA and CDR2 FQGNSA. The CDR3 sequence is 15 residues long. The CDR3 spells CASSFVGDYTDTQYF.

The chain links TRBV12-3 or TRBV12-4 to TRBJ2-1; TCRdb indicates TRBD2, and absent DNA this call remains unverified. The CDR3 contains 15 residues. The chain's CDR3 is CASRGGQDTYNEQFF.